A single sample is the source of the 10 T cell receptor beta chains below, sequenced in a study of blood T cells in healthy people across ages. A second PCR, run for 7 to 11 cycles, used a sample-barcoded 5' primer plus a J-beta primer mix. TCRdb re-called the 5' RACE reads with MiXCR, one entry per CDR3 protein. Of some 700,000 distinct CDR3 sequences listed, approximately 39% were seen once; the top ten hold about 20%. Material: blood. These receptors all come from an older woman in good health.

The chain combines TRBV24-1 with TRBJ2-7, with a weak D call TRBD2 (5 bases). The germline V gene has CDR1 KGHDR and CDR2 SFDVKD. V was trimmed by 5 bases and J by 0 bases, leaving 10 bases between them. The CDR3 contains 14 residues. CDR3 bases: TGTGCCACCAGTGGAGGGAAAAGCTCCTACGAGCAGTACTTC. Protein product: CATSGGKSSYEQYF.

This clonotype showed up many times. This chain links TRBV20-1 with TRBJ2-3, with unresolved D. Germline CDR1 is DFQATT and CDR2 is SNEGSKA (reference sequence). The CDR3 length is 12 residues. Trimming shortened V by 7 bases and J by 3 bases, and 11 bases separated the two germline ends. CDR3 sequence: CSGLVRTDTQYF. The CDR3 DNA reads as TGCAGTGGATTAGTTCGGACAGATACGCAGTATTTT.

This chain links TRBV7-7 with TRBJ2-5, with D tentatively TRBD1 (5 bases). CDR3 length: 14 amino acids. V lost 4 bases to trimming and J lost 2 bases, with 11 bases between them. CDR1 and CDR2 (germline): SSHAT, FNYEAQ (reference sequence). This CDR3 reads CASSSTALQETQYF. DNA of the CDR3: TGTGCCAGCAGCTCGACAGCGCTACAAGAGACCCAGTACTTC.

This clonotype has more than one count but fewer than ten. For the CDR3, the DNA is TGTGCCAGCAGCCAAGGATCCGGGACAGGGGACGAGCAGTACTTC. This translates into CASSQGSGTGDEQYF. The gene calls are TRBV3-1 and TRBJ2-7; 10 nucleotides align to TRBD1. CDR1 is LGHDT, CDR2 YNNKEL, per germline (reference sequence). The CDR3 is 15 residues long. Losses at the gene ends were 1 base for V and 5 bases for J; bases not matched to a gene: 5.

Comment on this clonotype: A much larger clone differs from this one at a single base, so this may be a read error. V gene TRBV7-9 combines with J gene TRBJ2-3, with 7 nucleotides matching TRBD2. CDR3 length: 17 residues. Germline values: CDR1 SEHNR, CDR2 FQNEAQ (reference sequence). The CDR3 DNA reads TGTGCCAACAGCCCAGGTGGGGCTAGCGCAGGCCGGGGGGCGCAGTATTTT. Protein product: CANSPGGASAGRGAQYF. Supplemented by reference TRBV7-9 and TRBJ2-3, the full variable domain reads DTGVSQNPRHKITKRGQNVTFRCDPISEHNRLYWYRQTLGQGPEFLTYFQNEAQLEKSRLLSDRFSAERPKGSFSTLEIQRTEQGDSAMYLCANSPGGASAGRGAQYFGPGTRLTVL.

This clonotype was picked up a small number of times. The CDR3 coding sequence is TGCAGCGCCGGTGGACCCCTCATAGGCTATGGCTACACCTTC. This gives the protein CSAGGPLIGYGYTF. V is TRBV29-1 and J is TRBJ1-2, with unresolved D. Per the germline V gene, CDR1 is SQVTM and CDR2 is ANQGSEA. V lost 7 bases and J 4 bases, leaving 19 bases between the germline ends. The CDR3 totals 14 residues.

This chain joins TRBV7-2 and TRBJ2-4, with D hard to call. This CDR3 has 16 amino acids. CDR1 is SGHTA, CDR2 FQGNSA, per germline. V lost 1 base and J 2 bases, leaving 12 bases between the germline ends. The CDR3 sequence is CASSLVRTPPKNIQYF. The DNA of the CDR3 is TGTGCCAGCAGCTTAGTTCGGACCCCCCCCAAAAACATTCAGTACTTC. Variable domain in full (rest from reference TRBV7-2 and TRBJ2-4): GAGVSQSPSNKVTEKGKDVELRCDPISGHTALYWYRQSLGQGLEFLIYFQGNSAPDKSGLPSDRFSAERTGGSVSTLTIQRTQQEDSAVYLCASSLVRTPPKNIQYFGAGTRLSVL.

This sequence joins TRBV25-1 and TRBJ1-1; D possibly corresponds to TRBD1 (5 bases). Germline V gene data show CDR1 as MGHDK and CDR2 as SYGVNS. The CDR3 is 14 amino acids. The V end was cut by 6 bases, the J end by 5 bases, with 16 bases between. Here the CDR3 DNA reads TGTGCCAGCAGACAAACAGGTTTTTCTACTGAAGCTTTCTTT. Its translation: CASRQTGFSTEAFF.

A remark on this clonotype: A much larger clone differs from this one at a single base, so this may be a read error. The rearrangement joins TRBV10-3 to TRBJ2-1; TRBD1 or TRBD2 may be the D gene (5 bases each). Germline CDR1 ENHRY, CDR2 SYGVKD. V was pared by 6 bases and J by 9 bases, with 15 bases between. This CDR3 has 13 amino acids. As DNA, the CDR3 is TGTGCCATCAGCCCTGGGACGTCCAGTGAGCAGTTCTTC. Translating it yields CAISPGTSSEQFF.

This clonotype was found a few times. This chain connects TRBV5-1 to TRBJ2-3, with D uncertain. Germline values: CDR1 SGHRS, CDR2 YFSETQ. The V and J ends lost 0 bases and 3 bases respectively, with 8 bases between them. The CDR3 length is 14 residues. The DNA for the CDR3 is TGCGCCAGCAGCTTGGAGCAACGAACAGATACGCAGTATTTT. Its protein is CASSLEQRTDTQYF.